This TCR beta chain was recorded in a study of human T cells and chemical hapten exposure (dated by TCRdb to the early 2020s). Background on the whole study: For sensitization, 2% DPC in acetone was applied to a roughly 2 cm by roughly 2 cm area of upper inner arm skin. Libraries were pooled for sequencing, and per-sample TCR yields varied mainly because of small differences in library volumes within the pool. About 27 alopecia patients gave blood for TCR sequencing at one to four time points (pre-sensitization, 2, 6 and 24 weeks). The patient cohort, mostly female, included alopecia areata with under or over 50% scalp involvement, alopecia totalis and alopecia universalis. Patient blood was sampled pre-sensitization (week 0) and at 2, 6 and about 24 weeks after DPC sensitization. This study followed changes in the peripheral blood TCR repertoire in vivo during primary and secondary sensitization of alopecia patients to the hapten diphenylcyclopropenone (DPC). Throughout the study period of approximately 23 weeks, patients also received therapeutic DPC doses to the scalp every week. Patch testing on the upper back used Finn chambers containing 0.01% DPC, with scoring done after 6 days according to International Contact Dermatitis Research Group standards.

The library was prepared using RACE. The data were produced on a NextSeq 500. During library preparation, unique molecular identifiers were attached to individual cDNA molecules so that TCRs could be counted quantitatively and reproducibly. Each blood RNA sample was used to sequence both TCR alpha and TCR beta chains. Turning to the authors' computational methods: Samples had a median of 95,638 TCRs, with a range from about 23,224 to 750,000. The Decombinator software suite was used to annotate V, J and CDR3 in the TCR reads. For the PS versus PT1 abundance plots, all samples were subsampled to the same number of TCRs (28,000). TCRs were defined as expanded if absent before sensitization and observed at least eight times at the 2-week time point. Through fastp at Q25 and MiXCR, TCRdb rebuilt clones from the public reads, retaining in-frame beta chains. Rows are combined by CDR3 protein, so each entry shows the most common genes and DNA. The V and J calls, along with clone size, are taken from TCRdb and not from the paper's own processing. The sample records some 120,000 distinct CDR3 sequences, around an eighth of which are singletons. Over 1.1% of the sample goes to the ten largest clones.

Findings and caveats that apply to the study as a whole: Alopecia, a presumed autoimmune disease, was present in all patients, so the immune response of the patients might differ from that of healthy individuals. Significantly more large CDR3 similarity clusters were formed by expanded TCRs than by pre-sensitization or healthy control sets, consistent with antigen-driven responses. Repeated subsampling changed both the strength of the expansion versus patch-test correlation and the threshold at which the correlation became significant. The number of TCRs above 1 in 1000 frequency did not change with DPC sensitization; there was no evidence of global repertoire structure alterations. The number of PT1 expanded TCRs positively correlated with patch test score, significant at thresholds 8, 16 and 32 but not 4.

This clonotype has a count of ten or more. No antigen is known for it. No qualities accompany the bases; no much larger clone lies one base away. The germline V gene (reference sequence) gives CDR1 as SGHNT and CDR2 as YYREEE. The CDR3 measures 14 amino acids from cysteine to phenylalanine. The kept DNA is CDR3 alone, 42 bases in frame from the first base. The V end loses 1 base and the J end loses 2 bases, and a stretch of 9 bases separates them. In light of the paper, this sample's time point label describes: patch test 1, 2 weeks after DPC sensitization. Per the publication, the treatment or condition label means: therapeutic diphenylcyclopropenone sensitization with weekly scalp DPC. At each patch-test visit, blood was drawn before the patch test was applied. To be eligible, patients had to be aged 18 to 70, diagnosed with alopecia and judged suitable for DPC therapy, while pregnant patients were excluded. Total RNA was extracted from unfractionated whole blood collected in Tempus Blood RNA tubes.

The sequence came from a woman aged 50 to 60 with alopecia areata. Some clones in this sample may be carry-over from other donors' samples. This specimen was whole blood, taken in connection with sensitization to the hapten diphenylcyclopropenone (DPC). Recombination linked TRBV5-4 to TRBJ2-5, with the D gene not clear enough to name. CDR3 reads: CASSLKAVQETQYF. The base sequence is TGTGCCAGCAGCTTGAAGGCAGTTCAAGAGACCCAGTACTTC.